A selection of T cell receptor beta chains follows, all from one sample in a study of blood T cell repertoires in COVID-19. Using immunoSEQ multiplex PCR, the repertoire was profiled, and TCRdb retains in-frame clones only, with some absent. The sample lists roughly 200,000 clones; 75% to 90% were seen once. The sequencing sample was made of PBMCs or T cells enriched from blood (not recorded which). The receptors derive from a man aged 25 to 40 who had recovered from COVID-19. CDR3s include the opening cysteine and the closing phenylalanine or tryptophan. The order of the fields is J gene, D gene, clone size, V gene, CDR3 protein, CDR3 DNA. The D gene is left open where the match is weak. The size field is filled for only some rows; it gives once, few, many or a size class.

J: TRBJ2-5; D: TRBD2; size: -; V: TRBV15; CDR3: CATSANSGGAATQYF; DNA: TGTGCCACCAGCGCGAATAGCGGGGGGGCGGCGACCCAGTACTTC
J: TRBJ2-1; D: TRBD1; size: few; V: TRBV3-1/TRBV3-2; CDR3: CASAAGGYNEQFF; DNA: TGTGCCAGCGCGGCAGGGGGTTACAATGAGCAGTTCTTC
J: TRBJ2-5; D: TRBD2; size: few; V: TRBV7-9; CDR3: CASSLGAGGTGETQYF; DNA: TGTGCCAGCAGCTTAGGGGCGGGAGGTACCGGAGAGACCCAGTACTTC
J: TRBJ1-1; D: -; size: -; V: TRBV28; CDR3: CASSPYPWGGRVLNTEAFF; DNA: TGTGCCAGCAGTCCGTACCCGTGGGGGGGCCGAGTTTTGAACACTGAAGCTTTCTTT
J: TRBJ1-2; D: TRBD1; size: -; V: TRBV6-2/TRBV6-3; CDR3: CASSYATGASGYTF; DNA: TGTGCCAGCAGTTACGCGACAGGGGCAAGCGGCTACACCTTC
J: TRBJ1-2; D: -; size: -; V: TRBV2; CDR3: CASSDRLGRHGYTF; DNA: TGTGCCAGCAGTGATAGGTTGGGCAGACATGGCTACACCTTC
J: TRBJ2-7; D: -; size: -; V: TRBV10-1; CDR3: CASSNRGGLYEQYF; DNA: TGCGCCAGCAGTAACAGGGGGGGACTTTACGAGCAGTACTTC
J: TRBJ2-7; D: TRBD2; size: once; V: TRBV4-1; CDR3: CASSQGTSGRDEQYF; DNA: TGCGCCAGCAGCCAAGGGACTAGCGGGAGGGACGAGCAGTACTTC
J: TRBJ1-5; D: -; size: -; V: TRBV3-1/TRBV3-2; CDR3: CASSRSGGDQPQHF; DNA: TGTGCCAGCAGCCGCTCGGGAGGGGATCAGCCCCAGCATTTT
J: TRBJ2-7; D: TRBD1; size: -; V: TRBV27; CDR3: CASRIPGTGGDYEQYF; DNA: TGTGCCAGCAGGATCCCCGGGACAGGTGGGGACTACGAGCAGTACTTC
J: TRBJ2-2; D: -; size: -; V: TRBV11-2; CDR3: CASSLRTANTGELFF; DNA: TGTGCCAGCAGCTTACGGACAGCGAACACCGGGGAGCTGTTTTTT
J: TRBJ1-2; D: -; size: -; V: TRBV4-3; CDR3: CASSPKGGDTATSNYGYTF; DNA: TGCGCCAGCAGCCCCAAGGGGGGGGACACGGCTACCTCTAACTATGGCTACACCTTC
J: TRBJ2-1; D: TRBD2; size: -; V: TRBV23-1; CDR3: CASSQFELGTSGRVGFF; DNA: TGCGCCAGCAGTCAATTCGAGCTTGGGACTAGCGGGAGAGTTGGGTTCTTC
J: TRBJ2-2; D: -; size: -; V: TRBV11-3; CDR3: CASSSRTNGGELFF; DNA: TGTGCCAGCAGCTCCCGGACTAACGGCGGGGAGCTGTTTTTT
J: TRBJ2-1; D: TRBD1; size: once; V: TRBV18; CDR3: CASSPLQGSPEQFF; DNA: TGTGCCAGCTCACCGTTACAGGGGTCTCCTGAGCAGTTCTTC
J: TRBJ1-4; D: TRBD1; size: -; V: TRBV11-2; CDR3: CASSLDSGGGEKLFF; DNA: TGTGCCAGCAGCTTAGATTCAGGGGGAGGTGAAAAACTGTTTTTT